The subject of this entry is one T cell receptor (beta chain). Its antigen remains unidentified. The sample originates from a study of cytomegalovirus exposure and HLA in healthy donors. Whole-study results and caveats: Within the data, a cluster of highly shared sequence variants was likely a sequencing artifact.

The PCR had 60 Vbeta and 13 Jbeta primers. Repertoires were generated with immunoSEQ multiplex PCR, while TCRdb's copy carries only in-frame clones and drops some. This specimen shows over 100,000 clones; the ten leading clones hold around 1.6%. Germline-derived CDR1 and CDR2 are SGDLS and YYNGEE. The CDR3 contains 14 residues. Trimming removed 3 bases at V and 2 bases at J, with 11 bases between. The gene calls are TRBV9 and TRBJ2-5, with a weak D call TRBD1 (6 bases). The sequenced sample consisted of PBMCs. This TCR derives from a woman aged 40 to 50 in good health and CMV-seropositive. The CDR3 DNA is TGTGCCAGCAGCGCACAGGGTTCTCAAGAGACCCAGTACTTC. Its translation: CASSAQGSQETQYF.